One and the same sample provided the 9 T cell receptor beta chains below, sequenced in a study of cytomegalovirus exposure and HLA in healthy donors. The PCR used 60 Vbeta and 13 Jbeta primers. Data came from immunoSEQ multiplex PCR; TCRdb stores just in-frame clones and leaves some out. Among about 190,000 clones, over 60% were seen once, and the ten largest hold 2% to 2.5%. What was sequenced was PBMCs. These receptors were taken from a woman under 40 in good health and CMV-seropositive.

This chain uses TRBV7-6 with TRBJ1-1, with no clear D. The CDR3 totals 14 residues. Germline assignment: CDR1 SGHVS and CDR2 FNYEAQ. The V gene lost 4 bases and the J gene lost 0 bases, with 9 bases spanning the gap. The CDR3 nucleotides are TGTGCCAGCAGCTCCTGGGAGCTGAACACTGAAGCTTTCTTT. The encoded protein is CASSSWELNTEAFF. The complete variable domain, with remaining parts taken from reference TRBV7-6 and TRBJ1-1, reads GAGVSQSPRYKVTKRGQDVALRCDPISGHVSLYWYRQALGQGPEFLTYFNYEAQQDKSGLPNDRFSAERPEGSISTLTIQRTEQRDSAMYRCASSSWELNTEAFFGQGTRLTVV.

This clone was observed a single time. The chain couples TRBV14 to TRBJ2-5; D is unclear. The germline V and J ends were trimmed by 4 bases and 1 base, with 7 bases remaining between them. The CDR3 has 13 amino acids. The V gene's germline CDR1 is SGHDN and CDR2 FVKESK. CDR3 loop: CASSRAAQETQYF. The CDR3 DNA reads TGTGCCAGCAGCCGGGCAGCCCAAGAGACCCAGTACTTC.

This clone has just one count. The genes are TRBV30 and TRBJ1-6; 7 nucleotides match TRBD1. CDR3 size: 13 residues. J gave up 6 bases and V 4 bases, and 3 bases lay outside the gene matches. The germline gives CDR1 GTSNPN, CDR2 SVGIG (reference sequence). The CDR3 loop reads CAWMPGGNSPLHF. CDR3 coding DNA: TGTGCCTGGATGCCAGGGGGTAATTCACCCCTCCACTTT.

This clone was picked up a small number of times. V usage is TRBV6-1 and J usage is TRBJ2-5; possible D gene TRBD1, 5 bases. Germline loops: CDR1 MNHNS, CDR2 SASEGT. Trimming took 7 bases from V and 1 from J, leaving 13 bases between them. The CDR3 runs to 14 residues. CDR3 DNA sequence: TGTGCCAGCACCCGGGTACAGGTCCAAGAGACCCAGTACTTC. This gives the protein CASTRVQVQETQYF.

This clone occurred a few times. The chain combines TRBV2 with TRBJ2-1; D call uncertain. CDR3 length: 13 amino acids. Trimming shortened V by 0 bases and J by 9 bases, and 9 bases separated the two germline ends. From germline, CDR1 is SNHLY and CDR2 FYNNEI. This CDR3 reads CASSEARESEQFF. CDR3 sequence (DNA): TGTGCCAGCAGTGAAGCGCGTGAGAGTGAGCAGTTCTTC. Together with reference TRBV2 and TRBJ2-1, the CDR3 gives the full variable domain: EPEVTQTPSHQVTQMGQEVILRCVPISNHLYFYWYRQILGQKVEFLVSFYNNEISEKSEIFDDQFSVERPDGSNFTLKIRSTKLEDSAMYFCASSEARESEQFFGPGTRLTVL.

The chain links TRBV6-1 to TRBJ2-7, with D tentatively TRBD2 (5 bases). The V end was cut by 11 bases, the J end by 0 bases, with 17 bases between. Germline V gene sequence: CDR1 MNHNS, CDR2 SASEGT. CDR3 length: 14 residues. This chain's CDR3 is CAGGRTSASYEQYF. The CDR3 DNA reads as TGTGCCGGAGGTCGAACCTCGGCCTCCTACGAGCAGTACTTC.

This chain joins TRBV5-1 and TRBJ2-7, with TRBD1 matching over 8 bases. The V gene's germline CDR1 is SGHRS and CDR2 YFSETQ. The ends lost 0 bases at V and 3 bases at J; junction bases unmatched: 5. The CDR3 is made up of 15 amino acids. CDR3 nucleotide sequence: TGCGCCAGCAGCTTGGAACGGACAGGGTTCTACGAGCAGTACTTC. Amino acid sequence: CASSLERTGFYEQYF.

This sequence joins TRBV19 and TRBJ2-5; D unclear. The V end was cut by 6 bases, the J end by 0 bases, with 5 bases between. The CDR3 is 12 residues long. Germline V gives CDR1 LNHDA, CDR2 SQIVND (reference sequence). CDR3 residues: CASSANQETQYF. CDR3 bases: TGTGCCAGTAGCGCGAACCAAGAGACCCAGTACTTC.

The chain links TRBV9 to TRBJ1-3, with 7 bases lining up with TRBD1. Germline CDR1 SGDLS, CDR2 YYNGEE. The length of the CDR3 is 15 residues. The V gene end was trimmed by 0 bases and the J gene end by 9 bases; junction bases not matched to a gene: 9. In DNA, the CDR3 is TGTGCCAGCAGCGTAGCAGGTACCCCAGGGGGCACCATATATTTT. It specifies CASSVAGTPGGTIYF.